This T cell receptor beta chain derives from a study of beta chain features in type 1 diabetes. Overall study: There were approximately 100,000,000 sorted cells examined across all samples. Study findings and constraints: Using cDNA template may skew counts toward highly expressing activated cells. A greater similarity of naive, central memory and Treg TCRB repertoires was seen among patients than among healthy donors.

V trimming: 5 bases; J trimming: 6 bases; junction bases outside the gene matches: 6. The CDR3 covers 14 residues. Germline CDR1 reads MNHEY; CDR2 reads SMNVEV (reference sequence). The isolated RNA, all of it, was reverse transcribed, so expressed TCRB transcripts were what got sequenced. Assay: immunoSEQ multiplex PCR; the TCRdb copy retains only in-frame clones and omits some. The sample holds fewer than 550,000 clones, over 10% seen once. As regards this clone: Its antigen is unknown.

Sequencing was performed on naive CD4+ T cells from blood. This TCR came from a woman aged 18-29 years in good health. V and J are TRBV27 and TRBJ2-1; 8 bases are a match to TRBD1. The CDR3 here is CASSPDRGRNEQFF. CDR3 DNA: TGTGCCAGCAGTCCCGACAGGGGCCGCAATGAGCAGTTCTTC.